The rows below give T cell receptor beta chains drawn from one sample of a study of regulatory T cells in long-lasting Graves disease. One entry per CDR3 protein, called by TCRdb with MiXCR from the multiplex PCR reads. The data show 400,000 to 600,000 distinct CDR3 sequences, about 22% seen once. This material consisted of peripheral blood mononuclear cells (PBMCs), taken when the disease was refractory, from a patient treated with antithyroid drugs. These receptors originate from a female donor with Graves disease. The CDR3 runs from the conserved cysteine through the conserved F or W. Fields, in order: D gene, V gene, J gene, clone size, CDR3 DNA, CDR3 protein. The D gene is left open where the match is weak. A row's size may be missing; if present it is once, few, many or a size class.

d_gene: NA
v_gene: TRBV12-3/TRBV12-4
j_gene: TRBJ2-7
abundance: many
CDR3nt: TGTGCCAGCAGTTTTAGCGGCTACGAGCAGTACTTC
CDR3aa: CASSFSGYEQYF

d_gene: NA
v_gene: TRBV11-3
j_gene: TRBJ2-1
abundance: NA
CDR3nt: TGTGCCAGCAGCTTAGGAGACCGGAGCTCCTACAATGAGCAGTTCTTC
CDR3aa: CASSLGDRSSYNEQFF

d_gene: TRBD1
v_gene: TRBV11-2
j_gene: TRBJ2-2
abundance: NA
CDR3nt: TGTGCCAGCAGCCCCCTCCCGGGACAGGGTGGCGCCGGGGAGCTGTTTTTT
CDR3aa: CASSPLPGQGGAGELFF

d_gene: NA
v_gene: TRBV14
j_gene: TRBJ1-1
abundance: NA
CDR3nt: TGTGCCAGCAGCCAAGCGGGGGGCCAGGGATTGAACACTGAAGCTTTCTTT
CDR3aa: CASSQAGGQGLNTEAFF

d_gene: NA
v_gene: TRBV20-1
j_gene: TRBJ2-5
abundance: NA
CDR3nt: TGCAGTGCTACAGGGTTTGGAGAGACCCAGTACTTC
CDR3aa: CSATGFGETQYF

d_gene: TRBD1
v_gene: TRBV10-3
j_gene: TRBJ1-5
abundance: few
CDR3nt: TGTGCCACCCACAGGGGCCCCGTGGATCAGCCCCAGCATTTT
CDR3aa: CATHRGPVDQPQHF

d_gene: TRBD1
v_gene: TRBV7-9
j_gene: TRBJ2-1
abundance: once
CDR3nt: TGTGCCAGCAGCACGGGACAGGGGGTCTACAATGAGCAGTTCTTC
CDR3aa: CASSTGQGVYNEQFF

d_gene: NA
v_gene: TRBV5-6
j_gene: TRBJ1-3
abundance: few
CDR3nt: TGTGCCAGCAGCTGGGGAAACTCTGGAAACACCATATATTTT
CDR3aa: CASSWGNSGNTIYF

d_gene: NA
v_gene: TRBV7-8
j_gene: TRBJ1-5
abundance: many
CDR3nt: TGTGCCAGCAGCGGGAGTGGGGGGGATCAGCCCCAGCATTTT
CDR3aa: CASSGSGGDQPQHF

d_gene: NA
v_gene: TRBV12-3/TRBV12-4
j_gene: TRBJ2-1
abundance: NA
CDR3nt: TGTGCCAGCAGACCACCGGAGGGCCTTTTCAATGAGCAGTTCTTC
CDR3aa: CASRPPEGLFNEQFF

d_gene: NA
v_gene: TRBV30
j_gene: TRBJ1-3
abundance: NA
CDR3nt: TGTGCCTGGAGTCCCCAGGACACCTCGGGGAACACCATATATTTT
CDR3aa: CAWSPQDTSGNTIYF

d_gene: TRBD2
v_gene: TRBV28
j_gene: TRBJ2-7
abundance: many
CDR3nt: TGTGCCAGCAGTCTAACTATAGCGGGCGGATACGAGCAGTACTTC
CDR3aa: CASSLTIAGGYEQYF

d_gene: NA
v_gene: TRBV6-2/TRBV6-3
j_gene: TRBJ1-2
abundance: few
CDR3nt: TGTGCCAGCAGTTCCCCCCGCGGCTATGGCTACACCTTC
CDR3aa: CASSSPRGYGYTF

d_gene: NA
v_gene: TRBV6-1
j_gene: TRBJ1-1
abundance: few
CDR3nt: TGTGCCAGCAGTCGGGCCTCCAGAAACACTGAAGCTTTCTTT
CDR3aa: CASSRASRNTEAFF

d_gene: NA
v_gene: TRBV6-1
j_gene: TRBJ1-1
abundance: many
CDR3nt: TGTGCCAGCAGTGTCTGGGGACCTAACACTGAAGCTTTCTTT
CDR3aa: CASSVWGPNTEAFF

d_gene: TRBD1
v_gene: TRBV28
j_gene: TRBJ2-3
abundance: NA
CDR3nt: TGTGCCAGCAGTCGGACAGGGTTTTTAGATACGCAGTATTTT
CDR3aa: CASSRTGFLDTQYF

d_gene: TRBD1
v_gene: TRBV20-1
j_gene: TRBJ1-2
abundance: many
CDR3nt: TGCAGTGCTAGAGATGGGACAGGGGGCTATGGCTACACCTTC
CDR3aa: CSARDGTGGYGYTF

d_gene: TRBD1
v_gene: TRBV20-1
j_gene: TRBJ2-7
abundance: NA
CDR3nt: TGCAGTGCTGCCCGGGACAGAGCCTACGAGCAGTACTTC
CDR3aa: CSAARDRAYEQYF

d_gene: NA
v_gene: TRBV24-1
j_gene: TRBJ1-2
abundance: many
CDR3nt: TGTGCCACCAGTGACCCAGGGGTTGGCTACACCTTC
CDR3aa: CATSDPGVGYTF

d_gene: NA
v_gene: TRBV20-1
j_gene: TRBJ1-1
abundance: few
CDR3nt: TGCAGTGCTTCCTTACCCGGCGCCCGGTTAGCTTTCTTT
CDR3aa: CSASLPGARLAFF

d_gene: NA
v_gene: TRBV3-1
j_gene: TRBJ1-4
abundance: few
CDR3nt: TGTGCCAGCAGCCCAGCCGGAGGGGCGATTAATGAAAAACTGTTTTTT
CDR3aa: CASSPAGGAINEKLFF

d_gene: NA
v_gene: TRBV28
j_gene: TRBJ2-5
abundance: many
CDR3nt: TGTGCCAGCAGTTTATTTCCAGGACTGGAGACCCAGTACTTC
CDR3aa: CASSLFPGLETQYF

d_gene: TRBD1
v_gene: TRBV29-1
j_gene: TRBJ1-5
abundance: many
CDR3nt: TGCAGCGTGGCAGAGGGGGCAGGAGATCAGCCCCAGCATTTT
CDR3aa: CSVAEGAGDQPQHF

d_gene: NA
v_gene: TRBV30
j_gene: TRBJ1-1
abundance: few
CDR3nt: TGTGCCTGGGATCCGGGACATAACACTGAAGCTTTCTTT
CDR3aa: CAWDPGHNTEAFF

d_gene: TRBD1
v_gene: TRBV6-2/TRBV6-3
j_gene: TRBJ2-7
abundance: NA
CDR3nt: TGTGCCAGCAGTTGGACAGGGGGTATAGCCTACGAGCAGTACTTC
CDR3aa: CASSWTGGIAYEQYF

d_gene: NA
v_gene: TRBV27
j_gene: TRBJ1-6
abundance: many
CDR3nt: TGTGCCAGCAGTTTAACGGATCCCTATAATTCACCCCTCCACTTT
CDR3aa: CASSLTDPYNSPLHF

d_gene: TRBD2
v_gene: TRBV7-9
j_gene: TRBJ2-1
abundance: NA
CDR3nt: TGTGCCAGCAGCGGAACTAGCGGGGCACTCCAGCAGTTCTTC
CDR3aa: CASSGTSGALQQFF